Below are 10 T cell receptor beta chains sequenced from a single sample in a study of T cell clonotyping in hematopoietic cell transplantation. Measured with immunoSEQ multiplex PCR; TCRdb has only the in-frame clones, and not every one. The sample includes around 5,000 clones, approximately 68% of them seen just once. Sample: PBMCs, taken 180 days after allogeneic stem cell transplant. The receptors shown here come from a male patient between 45 and 60 years old who had an allogeneic stem cell transplant from an unrelated donor, so the T cells may come from the graft donor. Some clones in this sample may be carry-over from other donors' samples.

This sequence joins TRBV7-8 and TRBJ1-1, with a possible D match to TRBD1 (6 bases). Germline CDR1 reads SGHVS; CDR2 reads FQNEAQ. The CDR3 totals 15 residues. V was trimmed by 1 base and J by 0 bases, leaving 9 bases between them. CDR3 in amino acids: CASSLVQGMNTEAFF. The DNA of the CDR3 is TGTGCCAGCAGCTTAGTACAGGGAATGAACACTGAAGCTTTCTTT.

The CDR3 protein is CASSLPAEQFF. DNA of the CDR3: TGTGCCAGCAGCTTGCCAGCCGAGCAGTTCTTC. V gene TRBV7-9 combines with J gene TRBJ2-1; D is unresolved. The V end was cut by 3 bases, the J end by 10 bases, with 7 bases between. This CDR3 is built from 11 residues. The germline V gene has CDR1 SEHNR and CDR2 FQNEAQ (reference sequence).

This sequence joins TRBV27 and TRBJ2-6; D remains unclear. The CDR3 has 16 residues. Between the trimmed V and J ends, which lost 8 bases and 0 bases, there was a span of 14 bases. Germline-derived CDR1 and CDR2 are MNHEY and SMNVEV (reference sequence). The CDR3 sequence is CASGGNFPSGANVLTF. DNA for the CDR3: TGTGCCAGCGGTGGTAACTTCCCCTCTGGGGCCAACGTCCTGACTTTC.

V usage is TRBV2 and J usage is TRBJ1-5, with 8 positions matching TRBD1. Germline V gene data show CDR1 as SNHLY and CDR2 as FYNNEI. The CDR3 covers 14 residues. Germline trimming cut 6 bases from V and 2 bases from J; bases unmatched to any gene: 3. The CDR3 DNA follows: TGTGCCAGCAGCCAGGACAGGGGCAATCAGCCCCAGCATTTT. It yields the protein CASSQDRGNQPQHF.

Sample share makes this clone medium-sized (0.01 to 0.1%). The gene calls are TRBV19 and TRBJ1-6; D call uncertain. V lost 3 bases and J 9 bases, leaving 9 bases between the germline ends. CDR3 length equals 13 residues. CDR1 and CDR2 from the germline V gene are LNHDA and SQIVND (reference sequence). The CDR3 sequence is CASSIALGSPLHF. DNA for the CDR3: TGTGCCAGTAGTATCGCTTTGGGTTCACCCCTCCACTTT.

The chain couples TRBV10-2 to TRBJ2-7; TRBD2 agrees at 9 bases. The V gene end was trimmed by 3 bases and the J gene end by 1 base; junction bases not matched to a gene: 4. The CDR3 contains 15 residues. Germline assignment: CDR1 WSHSY and CDR2 SAAADI. The CDR3: CASSEISGRSYEQYF. In DNA, the CDR3 is TGCGCCAGCAGTGAAATCAGCGGGAGGTCCTACGAGCAGTACTTC.

This chain connects TRBV6-5 to TRBJ1-5; possible D gene TRBD1, 6 bases. The V and J ends lost 5 bases and 11 bases respectively, with 19 bases between them. CDR1 MNHEY and CDR2 SVGAGI come from the germline V gene. The CDR3 extends over 14 amino acids. The CDR3 DNA reads TGTGCCAGCAGTCGAGGGCTACAGGGATCGTCCCAGCATTTT. Translated, it gives CASSRGLQGSSQHF.

The genes are TRBV5-1 and TRBJ1-5; the match to TRBD1 covers 11 bases. Trimming cost V 4 bases and J 6 bases; bases outside gene matches: 6. CDR1 is SGHRS and CDR2 is YFSETQ in the germline V gene. The CDR3 length is 15 residues. The CDR3 sequence is CASSLGTGGSQPQHF. The CDR3 nucleotides are TGCGCCAGCAGCCTAGGGACAGGGGGGAGTCAGCCCCAGCATTTT.

The J gene is TRBJ2-1, the V gene TRBV5-4; 7 bases line up with TRBD1. Germline lookup yields CDR1 SGHNT and CDR2 YYREEE (reference sequence). The CDR3 is 14 residues long. With 4 bases clipped from V and 6 bases from J, the junction kept 7 bases outside the gene matches. The DNA for the CDR3 is TGTGCCAGCAGCCGACAGGGTATCCGCAATGAGCAGTTCTTC. This codes for CASSRQGIRNEQFF.

The chain recombines TRBV7-9 with TRBJ1-4; D gene uncertain. Germline V lookup: CDR1 SEHNR, CDR2 FQNEAQ (reference sequence). Trimming took off 5 bases at V and 0 bases at J, with 13 bases between the two ends. CDR3 length: 16 residues. CDR3 nucleotide sequence: TGTGCCAGCAGCACCAACCGGGCCGCAACTAATGAAAAACTGTTTTTT. The encoded protein is CASSTNRAATNEKLFF.